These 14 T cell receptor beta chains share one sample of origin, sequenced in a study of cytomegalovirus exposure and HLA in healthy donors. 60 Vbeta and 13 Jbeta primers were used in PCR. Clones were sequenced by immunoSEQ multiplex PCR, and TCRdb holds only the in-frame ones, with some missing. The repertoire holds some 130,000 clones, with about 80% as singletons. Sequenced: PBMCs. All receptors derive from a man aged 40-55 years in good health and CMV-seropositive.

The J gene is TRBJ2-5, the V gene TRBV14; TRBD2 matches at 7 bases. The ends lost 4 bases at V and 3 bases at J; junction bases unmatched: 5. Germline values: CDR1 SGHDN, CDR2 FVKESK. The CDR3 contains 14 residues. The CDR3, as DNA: TGTGCCAGCAGCCTGAGAAGCGGGAAAGAGACCCAGTACTTC. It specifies CASSLRSGKETQYF.

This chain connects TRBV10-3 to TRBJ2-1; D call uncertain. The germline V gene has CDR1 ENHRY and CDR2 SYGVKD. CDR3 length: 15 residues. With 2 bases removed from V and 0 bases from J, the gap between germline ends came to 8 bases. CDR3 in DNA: TGTGCCATCAGTGAGAACTCGATCTCCTACAATGAGCAGTTCTTC. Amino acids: CAISENSISYNEQFF.

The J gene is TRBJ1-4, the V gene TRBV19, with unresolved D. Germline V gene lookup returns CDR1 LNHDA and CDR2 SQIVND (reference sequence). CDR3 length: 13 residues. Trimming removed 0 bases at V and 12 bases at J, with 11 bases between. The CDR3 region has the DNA TGTGCCAGTAGTATAGAGTTGGAGGGCCAACTGTTTTTT. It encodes CASSIELEGQLFF. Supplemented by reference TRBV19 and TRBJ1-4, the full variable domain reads DGGITQSPKYLFRKEGQNVTLSCEQNLNHDAMYWYRQDPGQGLRLIYYSQIVNDFQKGDIAEGYSVSREKKESFPLTVTSAQKNPTAFYLCASSIELEGQLFFGSGTQLSVL.

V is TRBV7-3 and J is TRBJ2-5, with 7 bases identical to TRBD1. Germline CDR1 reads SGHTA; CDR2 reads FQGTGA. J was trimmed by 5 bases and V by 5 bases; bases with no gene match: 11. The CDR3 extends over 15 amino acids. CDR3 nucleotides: TGTGCCAGCAGCCCAAGGGACAGACGGGGCGAGACCCAGTACTTC. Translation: CASSPRDRRGETQYF.

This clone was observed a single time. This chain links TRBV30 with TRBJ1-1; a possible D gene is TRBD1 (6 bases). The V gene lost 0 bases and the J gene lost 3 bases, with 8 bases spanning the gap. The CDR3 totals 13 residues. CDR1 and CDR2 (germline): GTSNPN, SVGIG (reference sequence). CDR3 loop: CAWSVHRDTEAFF. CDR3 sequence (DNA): TGTGCCTGGAGTGTCCACAGGGACACTGAAGCTTTCTTT.

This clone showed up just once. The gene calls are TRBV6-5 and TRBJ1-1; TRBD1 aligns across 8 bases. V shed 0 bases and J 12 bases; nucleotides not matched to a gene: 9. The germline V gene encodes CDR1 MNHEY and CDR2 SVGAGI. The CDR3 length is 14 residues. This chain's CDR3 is CASSYSTGRTGTFF. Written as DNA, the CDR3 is TGTGCCAGCAGTTACTCGACAGGGAGGACAGGGACTTTCTTT.

The CDR3 region is CASSLVVSGDSPLHF. The CDR3 coding sequence is TGTGCCAGCAGTTTGGTCGTTTCGGGGGACTCACCCCTCCACTTT. J is TRBJ1-6 and V is TRBV28; D may be TRBD1 (5 bases). Germline assignment: CDR1 MDHEN and CDR2 SYDVKM. CDR3 length: 15 residues. V lost 3 bases to trimming and J lost 10 bases, with 16 bases between them.

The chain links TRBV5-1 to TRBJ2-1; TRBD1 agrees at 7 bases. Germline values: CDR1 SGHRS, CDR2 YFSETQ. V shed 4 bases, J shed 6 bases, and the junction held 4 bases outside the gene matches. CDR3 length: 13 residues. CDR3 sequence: CASSLDRVNEQFF. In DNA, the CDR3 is TGCGCCAGCAGCCTCGACAGGGTCAATGAGCAGTTCTTC.

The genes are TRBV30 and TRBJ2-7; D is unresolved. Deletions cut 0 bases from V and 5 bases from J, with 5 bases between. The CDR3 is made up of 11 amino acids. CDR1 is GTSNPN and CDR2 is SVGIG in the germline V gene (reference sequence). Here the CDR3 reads CAWSVRDEQYF. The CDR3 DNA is TGTGCCTGGAGTGTACGAGACGAGCAGTACTTC.

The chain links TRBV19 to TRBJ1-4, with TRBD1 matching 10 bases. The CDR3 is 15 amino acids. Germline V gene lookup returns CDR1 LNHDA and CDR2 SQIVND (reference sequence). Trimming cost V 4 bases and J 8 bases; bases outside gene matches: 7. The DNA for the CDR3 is TGTGCCAGTAGTACATCCGGGACAGGGGAGGAAAAACTGTTTTTT. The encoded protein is CASSTSGTGEEKLFF.

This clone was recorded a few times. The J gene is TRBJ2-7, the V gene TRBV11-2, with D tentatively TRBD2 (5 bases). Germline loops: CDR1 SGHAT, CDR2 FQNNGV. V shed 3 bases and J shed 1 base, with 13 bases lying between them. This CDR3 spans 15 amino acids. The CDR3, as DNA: TGTGCCAGCAGCTTTAGCGCCCGTGGGTCCTACGAGCAGTACTTC. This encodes CASSFSARGSYEQYF.

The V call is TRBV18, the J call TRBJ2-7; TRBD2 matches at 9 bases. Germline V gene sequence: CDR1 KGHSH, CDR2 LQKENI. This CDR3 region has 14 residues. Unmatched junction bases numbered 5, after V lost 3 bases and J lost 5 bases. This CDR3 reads CASSPGLARNEQYF. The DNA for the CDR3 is TGTGCCAGCTCACCGGGACTAGCAAGAAACGAGCAGTACTTC.

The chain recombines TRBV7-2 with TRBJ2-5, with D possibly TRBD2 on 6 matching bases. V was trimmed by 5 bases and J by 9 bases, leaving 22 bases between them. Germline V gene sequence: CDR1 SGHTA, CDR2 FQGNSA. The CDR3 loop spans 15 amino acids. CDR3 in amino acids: CASSPRRLAEGSQYF. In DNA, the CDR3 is TGTGCCAGCAGCCCTCGGAGGTTAGCGGAGGGTTCCCAGTACTTC.

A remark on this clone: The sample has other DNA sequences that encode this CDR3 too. The CDR3 DNA sequence: TGCGCCAGCAGTGGAGCTGGCGGATACAATGAGCAGTTCTTC. Its translation: CASSGAGGYNEQFF. This chain joins TRBV5-1 and TRBJ2-1; no definite D call. Trimming pared 5 bases from V and 4 bases from J, leaving 13 bases between. Per the germline V gene, CDR1 is SGHRS and CDR2 is YFSETQ. CDR3 length: 14 residues.